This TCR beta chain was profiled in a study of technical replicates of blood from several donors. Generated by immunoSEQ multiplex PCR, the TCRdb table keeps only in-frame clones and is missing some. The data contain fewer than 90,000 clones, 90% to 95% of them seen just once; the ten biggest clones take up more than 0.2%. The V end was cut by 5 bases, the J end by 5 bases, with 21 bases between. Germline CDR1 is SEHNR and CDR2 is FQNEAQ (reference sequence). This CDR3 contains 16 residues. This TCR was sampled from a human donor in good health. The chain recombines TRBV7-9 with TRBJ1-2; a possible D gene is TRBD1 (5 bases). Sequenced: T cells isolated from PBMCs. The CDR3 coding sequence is TGTGCCAGCAGCCCTGAGGAGGGGTCAGGCCGGTATGGCTACACCTTC. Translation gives CASSPEEGSGRYGYTF. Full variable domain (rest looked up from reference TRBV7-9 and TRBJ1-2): DTGVSQNPRHKITKRGQNVTFRCDPISEHNRLYWYRQTLGQGPEFLTYFQNEAQLEKSRLLSDRFSAERPKGSFSTLEIQRTEQGDSAMYLCASSPEEGSGRYGYTFGSGTRLTVV.